Listed here are 26 T cell receptor beta chains from one sample, sequenced in a study of spatial heterogeneity in lung cancer (dated by TCRdb to about 2019). Preparation of the library involved 5' RACE. For sequencing, a NextSeq 500 was employed. TCRdb redid the processing of the public reads, applying fastp at Q25 and MiXCR, and retained in-frame beta chains. Rows are unified per CDR3 protein, each entry keeping the most common DNA and genes. In this sample the table shows roughly 16,000 distinct CDR3 sequences, around 5.9% of which occur a single time. The top ten constitute roughly 23% of the sample. The time point tag for this specimen amounts to: blood at routine non-recurrence follow-up after resection. The sample was PBMCs, taken at follow-up. All receptors come from a male donor with early-stage non-small cell lung cancer.

This clonotype was picked up many times. The CDR3 DNA reads as TGCGCCAGCAGCCAAGATTGGGGGAGCTCCTACAATGAGCAGTTCTTC. It codes for CASSQDWGSSYNEQFF. The V and J genes are TRBV4-3 and TRBJ2-1; D may be TRBD1 or TRBD2 (5 bases each). Germline V CDR1 and CDR2: LGHNA, YSLEER. V shed 0 bases and J shed 0 bases, with 9 bases lying between them. The CDR3 has 16 residues.

Concerning this clonotype: Possible read error: a much larger clone is one base away. The CDR3, as DNA: TGCAGTGCCACCGATAGCTCCGAAGAGACCCAGTACTTC. It yields the protein CSATDSSEETQYF. The chain joins TRBV20-1 to TRBJ2-5, with D unclear. V lost 6 bases to trimming and J lost 3 bases, with 14 bases between them. Germline V gene sequence: CDR1 DFQATT, CDR2 SNEGSKA (reference sequence). The length of the CDR3 is 13 residues.

The V call is TRBV7-6, the J call TRBJ2-1; D is unclear. Germline CDR1 reads SGHVS; CDR2 reads FNYEAQ. Trimming removed 4 bases from V and 10 bases from J, with 17 bases in between. The CDR3 is 14 residues long. CDR3 nucleotide sequence: TGTGCCAGCAGCTCTCTCGGCACAGCGAGGGAGCAGTTCTTC. Amino acid sequence: CASSSLGTAREQFF.

This clonotype has ten or more counts. The chain has TRBV20-1 and TRBJ2-3; 7 nucleotides agree with TRBD2. Trimming removed 0 bases from V and 2 bases from J; junction bases left unmatched: 11. Looked up from germline, CDR1 is DFQATT and CDR2 is SNEGSKA (reference sequence). This CDR3 comprises 17 residues. CDR3 protein: CSARDLRLAASTDTQYF. In nucleotides, the CDR3 is TGCAGTGCTAGAGATCTTCGGCTAGCGGCATCCACAGATACGCAGTATTTT.

This clonotype was picked up many times. V and J are TRBV18 and TRBJ2-1; 8 bases match TRBD1. The CDR3 loop spans 19 amino acids. The germline V gene encodes CDR1 KGHSH and CDR2 LQKENI. V gave up 4 bases and J gave up 3 bases; unmatched junction bases: 17. The CDR3 loop reads CASSRGQGASTDRYNEQFF. For the CDR3, the DNA is TGTGCCAGCTCACGGGGCCAGGGGGCCTCGACTGATCGCTACAATGAGCAGTTCTTC.

There are many counts of this clonotype. This chain uses TRBV7-2 with TRBJ2-7; 7 nucleotides line up with TRBD1. In germline, CDR1 is SGHTA, CDR2 FQGNSA. The junction had 9 bases not matched to a gene; V was cut back by 4 bases and J by 3 bases. This CDR3 spans 15 amino acids. The CDR3 is CASSSPDRAYYEQYF. Written as DNA, the CDR3 is TGTGCCAGCAGCTCGCCCGACAGGGCGTACTACGAGCAGTACTTC.

In this sample, this clonotype turned up many times. The chain is built from TRBV20-1 and TRBJ2-3; 9 bases fit TRBD2. Germline V gene lookup returns CDR1 DFQATT and CDR2 SNEGSKA (reference sequence). This CDR3 has 18 amino acids. With 3 bases clipped from V and 2 bases from J, the junction kept 15 bases outside the gene matches. The CDR3: CSASPPIGLAGPTDTQYF. The CDR3 coding sequence is TGCAGTGCTAGTCCCCCGATCGGGCTAGCGGGACCCACAGATACGCAGTATTTT.

This clonotype counts as medium-sized (0.01 to 0.1%). The chain recombines TRBV11-2 with TRBJ2-1; 8 bases match TRBD2. V lost 5 bases and J lost 14; bases outside the gene matches: 17. The CDR3 spans 15 residues. The germline V gene has CDR1 SGHAT and CDR2 FQNNGV. The CDR3 bases are TGTGCCAGCAGCCCCGGGGGGGGACTAACCAGTTCTGAGTTCTTC. Its protein product is CASSPGGGLTSSEFF.

In this sample, this clonotype turned up many times. V gene TRBV6-2 or TRBV6-3 combines with J gene TRBJ2-5, with D perhaps matching TRBD1 (6 bases). V was shortened by 5 bases and J by 3 bases, with 10 bases between the two germline ends. The CDR3 length is 13 residues. The V gene's germline CDR1 is MNHEY and CDR2 SVGEGT. In DNA form, the CDR3 reads TGTGCCAGCAGTAGACAGGCTGAAGAGACCCAGTACTTC. Amino acids: CASSRQAEETQYF.

This clonotype came up a few times. The germline gene is not matched at one end of the junction; a read error may be the cause. This chain uses TRBV12-3 or TRBV12-4 with TRBJ1-1; the D is unclear. This CDR3 has 12 residues. The CDR3 DNA reads as TGTGCCAGCAGTTTAGCCGCAGCCCCTATTTCTTTT. Amino acid sequence: CASSLAAAPISF.

This clonotype was detected many times. The chain recombines TRBV7-9 with TRBJ2-3; TRBD1 might be the D (6 bases). V lost 5 bases and J lost 1, with 10 bases in between. CDR1 is SEHNR, CDR2 FQNEAQ, per germline (reference sequence). CDR3 length: 14 residues. The CDR3 DNA follows: TGTGCCAGCAGCCCATCAGGGGGCACAGATACGCAGTATTTT. It translates to CASSPSGGTDTQYF.

This clonotype is judged medium-sized. The chain recombines TRBV3-1 with TRBJ1-1; tentative D call: TRBD1 (5 bases). The germline V gene encodes CDR1 LGHDT and CDR2 YNNKEL (reference sequence). The ends were cut back, 3 bases at V and 1 base at J, with 21 bases in the middle. This CDR3 has 18 amino acids. The CDR3 nucleotides read TGTGCCAGCAGCCAGCCTCCCCCGGGACGGCGGAGGAACACTGAAGCTTTCTTT. Its translation is CASSQPPPGRRRNTEAFF. Drawing the rest from reference TRBV3-1 and TRBJ1-1, the complete variable domain is DTAVSQTPKYLVTQMGNDKSIKCEQNLGHDTMYWYKQDSKKFLKIMFSYNNKELIINETVPNRFSPKSPDKAHLNLHINSLELGDSAVYFCASSQPPPGRRRNTEAFFGQGTRLTVV.

The CDR3 sequence is CASTPTGRSTEAFF. Here the CDR3 DNA reads TGTGCCAGCACCCCGACAGGGAGGAGTACTGAAGCTTTCTTT. This chain links TRBV7-2 with TRBJ1-1; 7 nucleotides match TRBD1. The CDR3 spans 14 residues. The germline V gene has CDR1 SGHTA and CDR2 FQGNSA. V gave up 7 bases and J gave up 5 bases; unmatched junction bases: 10.

This clonotype was seen a few times. J is TRBJ1-2 and V is TRBV11-3; D is uncertain. Between the trimmed V and J ends, which lost 5 bases and 4 bases, there was a span of 14 bases. Germline V lookup: CDR1 SGHNT, CDR2 YENEEA. The CDR3 totals 14 residues. The CDR3 reads CASSPPRESYGYTF. CDR3 nucleotides: TGTGCCAGCAGCCCACCACGCGAATCCTATGGCTACACCTTC.

This clonotype has ten or more counts. This chain uses TRBV28 with TRBJ2-1; TRBD2 is a possible D gene (6 bases). Germline loops: CDR1 MDHEN, CDR2 SYDVKM. Trimming cost V 6 bases and J 4 bases, with 19 bases left between them. This CDR3 contains 16 residues. The CDR3 DNA reads TGTGCCAGCAGACCTGGGCGCGGAGGGAAGTACAATGAGCAGTTCTTC. It is translated as CASRPGRGGKYNEQFF.

This clonotype was seen at least ten times. The junction departs from germline at one end; a sequencing error may be responsible. This rearrangement joins TRBV27 to TRBJ1-4, with D uncertain. Germline CDR1 is MNHEY and CDR2 is SMNVEV (reference sequence). The CDR3 contains 14 residues. CDR3 region: CASSSNPRVLGWVF. CDR3 DNA: TGTGCCAGCAGTTCTAACCCCCGGGTCCTCGGGTGGGTTTTT.

This clonotype was seen repeatedly, ten times or more. The genes are TRBV4-3 and TRBJ2-1; 7 nucleotides agree with TRBD2. The CDR3 spans 14 residues. With 1 base clipped from V and 10 bases from J, the junction kept 7 bases outside the gene matches. CDR1 and CDR2 (germline): LGHNA, YSLEER. The CDR3 DNA is TGCGCCAGCAGCCAAGCCAGCGGGGTAGGGGAGCAGTTCTTC. Protein sequence: CASSQASGVGEQFF.

This clonotype was seen only a few times. V is TRBV7-3 and J is TRBJ2-1; TRBD2 matches at 8 bases. Trimming took 2 bases from V and 4 from J; bases not matched to a gene: 4. The CDR3 runs 15 residues. Germline V CDR1 and CDR2: SGHTA, FQGTGA. The CDR3 DNA reads TGTGCCAGCAGCTTAGACGGGAGGGCGTACAATGAGCAGTTCTTC. Translated: CASSLDGRAYNEQFF.

This clonotype was counted many times. Sequence at one end of the junction differs from germline and may be a read error. The J gene is TRBJ1-3, the V gene TRBV28; D possibly corresponds to TRBD1 (6 bases). Germline V gene data show CDR1 as MDHEN and CDR2 as SYDVKM. The CDR3 length is 13 residues. The CDR3: CASSSYSFRDKSF. CDR3 coding DNA: TGTGCCAGCAGTTCTTACTCATTCCGGGACAAGAGTTTT.

The table lists this clonotype with many counts. The rearrangement joins TRBV7-2 to TRBJ2-7, with D tentatively TRBD2 (6 bases). The CDR3 runs to 15 residues. Trimming pared 6 bases from V and 1 base from J, leaving 16 bases between. The germline V gene has CDR1 SGHTA and CDR2 FQGNSA. The CDR3 nucleotides read TGTGCCAGCAGGGGGTGGGGACTCGAATCCTACGAGCAGTACTTC. It specifies CASRGWGLESYEQYF.

This clonotype was seen repeatedly, ten times or more. The rearrangement links TRBV6-2 or TRBV6-3 to TRBJ2-1; D call uncertain. V lost 2 bases and J lost 4, with 15 bases in between. The germline V gene encodes CDR1 MNHEY and CDR2 SVGEGT. The CDR3 consists of 16 residues. CDR3 nucleotide sequence: TGTGCCAGCAGTTACGGAGATCTGGCTGCATACAATGAGCAGTTCTTC. It is translated as CASSYGDLAAYNEQFF.

This clonotype is medium-sized by share. The chain has TRBV11-2 and TRBJ2-1; 7 nucleotides agree with TRBD2. V was pared by 7 bases and J by 2 bases, with 11 bases of the junction left unmatched. Germline-derived CDR1 and CDR2 are SGHAT and FQNNGV. There are 16 residues in the CDR3. The CDR3 reads CASTTTRGRTYNEQFF. DNA for the CDR3: TGTGCCAGCACCACCACCCGCGGGAGAACCTACAATGAGCAGTTCTTC.

This clonotype was observed at least ten times. The J gene is TRBJ1-2, the V gene TRBV5-5; 11 bases map to TRBD1. Germline CDR1 reads SGHKS; CDR2 reads YYEKEE (reference sequence). J gave up 8 bases and V 4 bases, and 10 bases lay outside the gene matches. This CDR3 region has 15 residues. CDR3 loop: CASSLRTGGAEGYTF. The CDR3, as DNA: TGTGCCAGCAGCCTACGGACAGGGGGCGCCGAGGGCTACACCTTC.

By proportion, this clonotype is medium-sized. J is TRBJ2-3 and V is TRBV7-2; a possible D gene is TRBD2 (6 bases). Trimming took 1 base from V and 1 from J, leaving 9 bases between them. The CDR3 runs to 15 residues. Looked up from germline, CDR1 is SGHTA and CDR2 is FQGNSA. The CDR3 DNA follows: TGTGCCAGCAGCTTAGGCGGGATCGGCACAGATACGCAGTATTTT. Amino acid sequence: CASSLGGIGTDTQYF.

Ten or more counts support this clonotype. The gene calls are TRBV28 and TRBJ2-7, with 11 bases matching TRBD2. The germline V gene encodes CDR1 MDHEN and CDR2 SYDVKM. V was clipped by 6 bases and J by 2 bases; unmatched bases: 3. The CDR3 runs to 14 residues. The CDR3 sequence: CASRGTSGTYEQYF. For the CDR3, the DNA is TGTGCCAGCAGAGGGACTAGCGGCACCTACGAGCAGTACTTC.

This CDR3 reads CASSPSPDGYTF. Here the CDR3 DNA reads TGTGCCAGCAGCCCCTCCCCCGATGGCTACACCTTC. The chain has TRBV7-2 and TRBJ1-2; D not certain. CDR3 length: 12 amino acids. From germline, CDR1 is SGHTA and CDR2 FQGNSA. V shed 5 bases and J shed 6 bases, with 10 bases lying between them.